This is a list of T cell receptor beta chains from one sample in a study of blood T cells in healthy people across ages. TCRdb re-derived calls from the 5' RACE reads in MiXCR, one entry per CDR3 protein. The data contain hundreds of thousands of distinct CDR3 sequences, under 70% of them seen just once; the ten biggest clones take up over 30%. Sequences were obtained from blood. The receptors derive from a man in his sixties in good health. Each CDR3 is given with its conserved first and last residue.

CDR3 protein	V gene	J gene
CASSEAGRQGGAFF	TRBV6-1	TRBJ1-1
CASSIEETQYF	TRBV19	TRBJ2-5
CASSHDRRISYTF	TRBV9	TRBJ1-2
CASSQVDRDSPLHF	TRBV14	TRBJ1-6
CASSLGQGASQPQHF	TRBV5-1	TRBJ1-5
CSASWGAGSYNEQFF	TRBV20-1	TRBJ2-1
CASSQQGAQETQYF	TRBV28	TRBJ2-5
CASSLEPRGDTQYF	TRBV5-1	TRBJ2-3
CASSLSRDRGETQYF	TRBV5-1	-
CAISDPDRSQGEQYF	TRBV10-3	TRBJ2-7
CSVGRSYNEQYF	TRBV29-1	TRBJ2-7
CASSFSGGALQETQYF	TRBV5-4	TRBJ2-5
CASSQDRGLEQFF	TRBV4-2	TRBJ2-1
CASSELRGPYNEQFF	TRBV2	TRBJ2-1
CASSYLSLSYEQYF	TRBV6-6	TRBJ2-7
CASSSLKLLSGANVLTF	TRBV28	TRBJ2-6
CAISEQNYGYTF	TRBV10-3	TRBJ1-2
CASSLGQGAKLFF	TRBV5-1	TRBJ1-4
CASSPELDSYNEQFF	TRBV5-4	TRBJ2-1
CASSLDTGNRGYTF	TRBV5-1	TRBJ1-2
CASSQGPRGTTYNEQFF	TRBV4-1	TRBJ2-1
CASSPNPGQGRGGTQYF	TRBV11-2	TRBJ2-5
CASSLRGTSGTDTQYF	TRBV28	TRBJ2-3
CASSLGANGNYGYTF	TRBV7-9	TRBJ1-2
CATSALAGSDTQYF	TRBV15	TRBJ2-3
CADSSEGQPNNEQFF	TRBV5-8	TRBJ2-1
CASSTQTGKQTQYF	TRBV7-9	-
CASSLSGQGAAYEQYF	TRBV27	TRBJ2-7
CASRPGQGEQFF	TRBV19	TRBJ2-1
CASSLYHKLGETQYF	TRBV5-1	-
CASSEHNYGYTF	TRBV25-1	TRBJ1-2
CASRAGQNQETQYF	TRBV6-1	TRBJ2-5
CASSYVDGRETQYF	TRBV6-6	TRBJ2-5
CASSKAGTSGATQETQYF	TRBV21-1	TRBJ2-5
CASSRAPGQGGTEAFF	TRBV3-1	TRBJ1-1
CASSSRGTTNEKLFF	TRBV6-5	TRBJ1-4
CASSVDGGLYGYTF	TRBV9	TRBJ1-2